These 15 T cell receptor beta chains were all obtained from the same sample, sequenced in a study of T-cell reconstitution after alpha-beta-depleted transplantation in children. Unique molecular identifiers were incorporated during preparation of the TCRbeta library. Via MiXCR, TCRdb re-called the PCR reads, giving one row per CDR3 protein. The sample yields approximately 800,000 distinct CDR3 sequences, around 15% seen once. Material: PBMCs, mostly from graft donor cells, obtained 360 days after TCRalphabeta/CD19-depleted stem cell transplant. Receptor source: a male patient aged 10 to 17 who had a stem cell transplant for acute lymphoblastic leukemia, so the T cells may come from the graft donor.

This clonotype was counted a single time. This chain links TRBV2 with TRBJ2-7; TRBD2 is a possible D gene (6 bases). CDR3 size: 16 residues. Germline-derived CDR1 and CDR2 are SNHLY and FYNNEI. V was shortened by 3 bases and J by 2 bases, with 17 bases between the two germline ends. The CDR3 DNA sequence: TGTGCCAGCAGTGATTTTAGTGGGAGGCTACCCTACGAGCAGTACTTC. Its protein product is CASSDFSGRLPYEQYF.

Only a few counts were recorded for this clonotype. This chain joins TRBV20-1 and TRBJ1-5; D unclear. Trimming shortened V by 1 base and J by 4 bases, and 17 bases separated the two germline ends. The CDR3 loop spans 16 amino acids. Germline CDR1 reads DFQATT; CDR2 reads SNEGSKA (reference sequence). The CDR3 bases are TGCAGTGCTAGAGCCTACGGAGCGGGCCCAAATCAGCCCCAGCATTTT. Encoded protein: CSARAYGAGPNQPQHF.

This clonotype has more than one count but fewer than ten. This chain joins TRBV5-1 and TRBJ1-3; D is ambiguous. V lost 0 bases and J 4 bases, leaving 14 bases between the germline ends. This CDR3 is built from 16 residues. Germline V CDR1 and CDR2: SGHRS, YFSETQ. The CDR3 sequence: CASSLAVVRAGNTIYF. The CDR3 DNA sequence: TGCGCCAGCAGCTTGGCGGTGGTCCGGGCAGGAAACACCATATATTTT.

In its sample, this clonotype was seen a few times. The chain employs TRBV18 and TRBJ2-1; the match to TRBD2 covers 10 bases. The J segment lost 7 bases and the V segment lost 3 bases, leaving 6 bases of the junction unmatched. The CDR3 extends over 15 amino acids. Germline assignment: CDR1 KGHSH and CDR2 LQKENI. CDR3 in amino acids: CASSPGLAKPNEQFF. CDR3 nucleotide sequence: TGTGCCAGCTCACCGGGACTAGCGAAACCGAATGAGCAGTTCTTC.

This clonotype has at least ten counts. The chain has TRBV7-7 and TRBJ2-2; D is uncertain. Germline V CDR1 and CDR2: SSHAT, FNYEAQ (reference sequence). The CDR3 runs 13 residues. V lost 2 bases to trimming and J lost 3 bases, with 4 bases between them. CDR3 in amino acids: CASSLSYTGELFF. Here the CDR3 DNA reads TGTGCCAGCAGCTTATCGTACACCGGGGAGCTGTTTTTT.

The sample holds one count of this clonotype. V is TRBV15 and J is TRBJ2-1, with 9 bases identical to TRBD2. The germline gives CDR1 LNHNV, CDR2 YYDKDF (reference sequence). V lost 5 bases, J lost 3 bases, and 5 bases stayed unmatched. This CDR3 contains 15 residues. The CDR3 loop is CATSPGLANYNEQFF. The CDR3 DNA sequence: TGTGCCACCAGCCCGGGACTAGCTAACTACAATGAGCAGTTCTTC.

This clonotype came up many times. The rearrangement links TRBV29-1 to TRBJ2-3; no clear D. CDR1 and CDR2 from the germline V gene are SQVTM and ANQGSEA. The germline V and J ends were trimmed by 5 bases and 2 bases, with 14 bases remaining between them. The CDR3 is made up of 14 amino acids. The CDR3 spells CSVQRSRVTDTQYF. The CDR3 bases are TGCAGCGTTCAAAGGAGTCGGGTCACAGATACGCAGTATTTT.

This clonotype was found a few times. V and J are TRBV28 and TRBJ2-2; 11 bases are a match to TRBD2. From germline, CDR1 is MDHEN and CDR2 SYDVKM. The CDR3 is made up of 17 amino acids. V lost 5 bases to trimming and J lost 1 base; unmatched junction nucleotides: 6. This CDR3 reads CASSTIGLAGNTGELFF. CDR3 nucleotides: TGTGCCAGCAGTACTATCGGACTAGCGGGGAACACCGGGGAGCTGTTTTTT.

The chain combines TRBV6-2 or TRBV6-3 with TRBJ2-1, with D perhaps TRBD2 (5 bases). The CDR3 covers 15 residues. In germline, CDR1 is MNHEY, CDR2 SVGEGT. Trimming cost V 2 bases and J 8 bases, with 16 bases left between them. The CDR3 DNA reads as TGTGCCAGCAGTTACAAGCGGAGCCTGGGCGATGAGCAGTTCTTC. This codes for CASSYKRSLGDEQFF.

V is TRBV7-9 and J is TRBJ2-3, with 11 bases that match TRBD2. Unmatched junction bases numbered 7, after V lost 2 bases and J lost 6 bases. The CDR3 runs 16 residues. Germline lookup yields CDR1 SEHNR and CDR2 FQNEAQ (reference sequence). CDR3 residues: CASSLRSSGRWDTQYF. As DNA, the CDR3 is TGTGCCAGCAGCTTACGATCTAGCGGGAGGTGGGATACGCAGTATTTT. Full variable domain (rest looked up from reference TRBV7-9 and TRBJ2-3): DTGVSQNPRHKITKRGQNVTFRCDPISEHNRLYWYRQTLGQGPEFLTYFQNEAQLEKSRLLSDRFSAERPKGSFSTLEIQRTEQGDSAMYLCASSLRSSGRWDTQYFGPGTRLTVL.

CDR3 region: CASSLGPDSYNEQFF. Written as DNA, the CDR3 is TGTGCCAGCAGCTTAGGACCAGACTCCTACAATGAGCAGTTCTTC. The chain combines TRBV13 with TRBJ2-1; D not certain. The CDR3 has 15 amino acids. Germline V gene sequence: CDR1 PRHDT, CDR2 FYEKMQ (reference sequence). Trimming shortened V by 0 bases and J by 0 bases, and 6 bases separated the two germline ends.

In this sample, this clonotype turned up once. The J gene is TRBJ2-3, the V gene TRBV7-9; 11 nucleotides line up with TRBD1. The CDR3 runs 16 residues. Germline V gene data show CDR1 as SEHNR and CDR2 as FQNEAQ (reference sequence). J lost 4 bases, V lost 8 bases, and 11 bases had no gene match. CDR3 region: CASFSWTGGASDTQYF. The CDR3 nucleotides read TGTGCCAGCTTTTCCTGGACAGGGGGCGCCTCAGATACGCAGTATTTT.

This clonotype has only a few counts. The chain employs TRBV5-1 and TRBJ2-3, with unresolved D. Germline V CDR1 and CDR2: SGHRS, YFSETQ. The ends were cut back, 4 bases at V and 5 bases at J, with 17 bases in the middle. CDR3 length: 15 residues. The CDR3 nucleotides read TGCGCCAGCAGCCGATCTTGGGTCCGAGGAGATACGCAGTATTTT. Residues: CASSRSWVRGDTQYF.

As regards this clonotype: This may be a read error, as it is one base from a much larger clone. The V gene is TRBV5-6, the J gene TRBJ2-3; D possibly corresponds to TRBD1 (6 bases). The CDR3 extends over 16 amino acids. Looked up from germline, CDR1 is SGHDT and CDR2 is YYEEEE. The CDR3 reads CVSSSRGRWRADTQYF. The CDR3 region has the DNA TGTGTCAGCAGCTCCAGGGGAAGGTGGCGCGCAGATACGCAGTATTTT.

V gene TRBV3-1 combines with J gene TRBJ1-5; no definite D call. The CDR3 has 17 amino acids. Trimming pared 0 bases from V and 1 base from J, leaving 13 bases between. Per germline, CDR1 LGHDT and CDR2 YNNKEL (reference sequence). CDR3 protein: CASSQEGANWSNQPQHF. The CDR3 DNA reads TGTGCCAGCAGCCAAGAAGGAGCCAATTGGAGCAATCAGCCCCAGCATTTT.